The entry that follows covers one T cell receptor beta chain sequence. CDR1 is ENHRY and CDR2 is SYGVKD in the germline V gene. CDR3 length equals 13 residues. Trimming removed 6 bases from V and 1 base from J; junction bases left unmatched: 2. During colonoscopy, one to two rectal pinch biopsies were collected. This entry belongs to a study of pediatric ulcerative colitis. The method was immunoSEQ multiplex PCR; TCRdb's version includes in-frame clones alone and lacks a portion of them. The table shows more than 35,000 clones, with 73% occurring only once. This rearrangement joins TRBV10-3 to TRBJ2-5; 7 nucleotides agree with TRBD1. The specimen was gut tissue. This receptor was identified in a boy younger than 18 with moderate ulcerative colitis. This CDR3 is CAIRQGIQETQYF. CDR3 coding DNA: TGTGCCATCAGACAGGGGATCCAAGAGACCCAGTACTTC.